This record concerns one T cell receptor (beta chain) sequence. Its antigen is unidentified. CDR1 is SQVTM and CDR2 is ANQGSEA in the germline V gene. V was trimmed by 4 bases and J by 0 bases, leaving 10 bases between them. CDR3 length equals 14 residues. This entry is derived from a study of T cell responses to AZD1222 COVID-19 vaccine. The study's findings and limits: Baseline seropositives among AZD1222 recipients totaled only 5 to 7. White British people made up most donors, females outnumbered males, and clonal diversity was possibly underestimated. Spike-specific TCR breadth and depth both grew after two AZD1222 doses. Among spike-specific TCRs, nearly half reportedly target unmutated variant regions.

Sequencing was performed with immunoSEQ multiplex PCR; in TCRdb, only in-frame clones are kept and a portion is missing. The repertoire holds roughly 190,000 clones, 91% seen once, with approximately 1.7% in the top ten. The sequence derives from an adult who received the AZD1222 COVID-19 vaccine. This chain links TRBV29-1 with TRBJ2-1; D remains unclear. The sequencing used peripheral blood, collected 28 days after the second AZD1222 dose. CDR3 in amino acids: CSVAWRSSYNEQFF. CDR3 DNA sequence: TGCAGCGTTGCATGGCGAAGCTCCTACAATGAGCAGTTCTTC.